One sample yielded the 8 T cell receptor beta chains listed below, sequenced in a study of shared clonotypes between healthy human individuals. Naive-designated CD8 cells lacked CD45RO, were positively enriched for CCR7, and omitted terminally differentiated effector memory CD45RA+ cells. Data came from immunoSEQ multiplex PCR; TCRdb stores just in-frame clones and leaves some out. Of about 2 million clones listed, about 94% are singletons. The specimen was naive CD8+ T cells sorted from blood. These receptor sequences come from a man in his late teens or twenties in good health.

This clone was counted a single time. This chain uses TRBV2 with TRBJ1-5; 10 bases map to TRBD1. V shed 6 bases, J shed 4 bases, and the junction held 9 bases outside the gene matches. This CDR3 has 16 amino acids. Germline V CDR1 and CDR2: SNHLY, FYNNEI. As DNA, the CDR3 is TGTGCCAGCAGCAGCCCCGGGACAGGGGAAAATCAGCCCCAGCATTTT. This translates into CASSSPGTGENQPQHF.

The rearrangement links TRBV7-2 to TRBJ2-1, with 7 bases lining up with TRBD2. CDR3 length equals 15 residues. The V gene's germline CDR1 is SGHTA and CDR2 FQGNSA. V lost 1 base and J lost 6; bases outside the gene matches: 6. The CDR3 spells CASSLVGGGPNEQFF. The CDR3 bases are TGTGCCAGCAGCTTAGTTGGGGGAGGGCCCAATGAGCAGTTCTTC.

The CDR3 DNA follows: TGTGCCAGCAAGGCGGCCGGCCAAGAGACCCAGTACTTC. Protein product: CASKAAGQETQYF. The J gene is TRBJ2-5, the V gene TRBV7-9; D remains ambiguous. The CDR3 runs 13 residues. Germline CDR1 reads SEHNR; CDR2 reads FQNEAQ (reference sequence). Deletions cut 7 bases from V and 1 base from J, with 10 bases between. Using reference TRBV7-9 and TRBJ2-5 for the parts outside the CDR3, the full variable domain is DTGVSQNPRHKITKRGQNVTFRCDPISEHNRLYWYRQTLGQGPEFLTYFQNEAQLEKSRLLSDRFSAERPKGSFSTLEIQRTEQGDSAMYLCASKAAGQETQYFGPGTRLLVL.

The gene calls are TRBV13 and TRBJ2-7, with D maybe TRBD1 (5 bases). Germline lookup yields CDR1 PRHDT and CDR2 FYEKMQ (reference sequence). The length of the CDR3 is 14 residues. Trimming pared 1 base from V and 3 bases from J, leaving 10 bases between. CDR3 nucleotides: TGTGCCAGCAGCTTAGCACAGGAAGACTACGAGCAGTACTTC. This sequence encodes CASSLAQEDYEQYF.

Comments on this clone: The same CDR3 arises from other DNA sequences in this sample as well. The genes are TRBV6-5 and TRBJ2-7; TRBD2 is a possible D gene (6 bases). This CDR3 has 14 residues. Trimming shortened V by 2 bases and J by 2 bases, and 10 bases separated the two germline ends. Germline assignment: CDR1 MNHEY and CDR2 SVGAGI. CDR3 amino acids: CASSYGGDPYEQYF. The CDR3 coding sequence is TGTGCCAGCAGTTACGGCGGGGACCCCTACGAGCAGTACTTC.

The rearrangement links TRBV5-1 to TRBJ1-4; no definite D call. Germline CDR1 reads SGHRS; CDR2 reads YFSETQ. This CDR3 is built from 15 residues. V lost 2 bases and J lost 8, with 16 bases in between. The CDR3: CASSLEGWIREKLFF. CDR3 sequence (DNA): TGCGCCAGCAGCTTAGAGGGTTGGATTCGGGAAAAACTGTTTTTT.

This sequence joins TRBV6-1 and TRBJ1-6; D is undetermined. The length of the CDR3 is 14 residues. Germline V CDR1 and CDR2: MNHNS, SASEGT. The V end was cut by 3 bases, the J end by 9 bases, with 12 bases between. The CDR3: CASSDLGQGSPLHF. Written as DNA, the CDR3 is TGTGCCAGCAGTGACCTCGGGCAAGGTTCACCCCTCCACTTT.

The rearrangement joins TRBV5-4 to TRBJ2-3, with a possible D match to TRBD2 (6 bases). CDR3 length: 14 amino acids. Trimming took off 4 bases at V and 5 bases at J, with 14 bases between the two ends. The germline CDR1 and CDR2 sequences are SGHNT and YYREEE (reference sequence). CDR3: CASSPSSGLDTQYF. The CDR3 nucleotides read TGTGCCAGCAGCCCCAGCAGCGGGTTAGATACGCAGTATTTT.